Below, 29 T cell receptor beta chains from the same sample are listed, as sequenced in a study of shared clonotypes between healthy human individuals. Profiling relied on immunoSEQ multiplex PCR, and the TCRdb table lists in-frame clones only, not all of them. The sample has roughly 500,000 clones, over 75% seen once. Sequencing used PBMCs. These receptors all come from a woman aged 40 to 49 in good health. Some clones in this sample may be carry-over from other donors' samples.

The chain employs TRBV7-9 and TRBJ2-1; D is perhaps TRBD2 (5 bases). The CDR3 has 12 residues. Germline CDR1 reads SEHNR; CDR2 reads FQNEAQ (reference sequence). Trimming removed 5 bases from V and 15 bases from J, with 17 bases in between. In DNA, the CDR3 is TGTGCCAGCAGCCCCCCCGGACTCCTTTCGTTCTTC. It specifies CASSPPGLLSFF.

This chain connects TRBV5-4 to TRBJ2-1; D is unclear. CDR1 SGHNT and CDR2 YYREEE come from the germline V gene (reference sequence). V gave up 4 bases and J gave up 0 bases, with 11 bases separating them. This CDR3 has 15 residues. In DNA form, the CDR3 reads TGTGCCAGCAGCCAAGAGGCGAGCTCCTACAATGAGCAGTTCTTC. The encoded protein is CASSQEASSYNEQFF.

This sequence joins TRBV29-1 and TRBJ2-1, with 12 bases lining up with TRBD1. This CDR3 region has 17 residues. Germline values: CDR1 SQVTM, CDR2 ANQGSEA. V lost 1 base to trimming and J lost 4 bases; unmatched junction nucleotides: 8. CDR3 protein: CSVEGGQGAPLYNEQFF. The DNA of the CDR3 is TGCAGCGTTGAAGGGGGACAGGGGGCCCCTTTGTACAATGAGCAGTTCTTC.

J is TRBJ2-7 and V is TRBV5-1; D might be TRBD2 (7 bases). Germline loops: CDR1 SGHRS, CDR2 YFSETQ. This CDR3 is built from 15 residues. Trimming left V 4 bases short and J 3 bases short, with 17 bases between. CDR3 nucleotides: TGCGCCAGCAGCATACAGGGCGGGGGAATCTACGAGCAGTACTTC. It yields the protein CASSIQGGGIYEQYF.

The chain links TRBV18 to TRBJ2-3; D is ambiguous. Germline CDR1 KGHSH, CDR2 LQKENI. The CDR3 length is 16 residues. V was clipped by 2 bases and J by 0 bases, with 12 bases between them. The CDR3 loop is CASSPADDTSTDTQYF. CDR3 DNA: TGTGCCAGCTCACCAGCAGACGACACTAGCACAGATACGCAGTATTTT.

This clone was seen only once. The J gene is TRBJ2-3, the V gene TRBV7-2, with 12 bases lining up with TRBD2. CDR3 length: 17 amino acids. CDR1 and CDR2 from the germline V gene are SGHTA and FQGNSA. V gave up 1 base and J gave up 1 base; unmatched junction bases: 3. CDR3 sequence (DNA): TGTGCCAGCAGCTTAGGTTGGACTAGCGGGGGCACAGATACGCAGTATTTT. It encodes CASSLGWTSGGTDTQYF.

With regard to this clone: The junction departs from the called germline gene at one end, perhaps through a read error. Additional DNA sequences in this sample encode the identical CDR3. The CDR3 loop reads CAWKAVHRNTEAFF. The CDR3, as DNA: TGTGCCTGGAAAGCGGTACATCGGAACACTGAGGCTTTCTTT. V is TRBV30 and J is TRBJ1-1; D unclear. CDR3 size: 14 residues. The germline gives CDR1 GTSNPN, CDR2 SVGIG (reference sequence). The variable domain in full, with the rest retrieved from reference TRBV30 and TRBJ1-1, is SQTIHQWPATLVQPVGSPLSLECTVEGTSNPNLYWYRQAAGRGLQLLFYSVGIGQISSEVPQNLSASRPQDRQFILSSKKLLLSDSGFYLCAWKAVHRNTEAFFGQGTRLTVV.

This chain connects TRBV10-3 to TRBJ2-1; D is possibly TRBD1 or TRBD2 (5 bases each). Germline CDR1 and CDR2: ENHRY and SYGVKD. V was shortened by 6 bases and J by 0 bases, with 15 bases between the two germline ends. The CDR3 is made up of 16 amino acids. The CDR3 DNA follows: TGTGCCATCAGCGACCGGACGGGGCTCTCCTACAATGAGCAGTTCTTC. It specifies CAISDRTGLSYNEQFF.

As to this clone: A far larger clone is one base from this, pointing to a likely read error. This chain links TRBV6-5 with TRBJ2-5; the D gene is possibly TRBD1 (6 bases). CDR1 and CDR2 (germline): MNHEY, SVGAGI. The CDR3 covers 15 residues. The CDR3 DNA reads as TGTGCCAGCAGTTACTCGTTTTGGGGGCACTACGAGCAGGACTTC. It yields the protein CASSYSFWGHYEQDF.

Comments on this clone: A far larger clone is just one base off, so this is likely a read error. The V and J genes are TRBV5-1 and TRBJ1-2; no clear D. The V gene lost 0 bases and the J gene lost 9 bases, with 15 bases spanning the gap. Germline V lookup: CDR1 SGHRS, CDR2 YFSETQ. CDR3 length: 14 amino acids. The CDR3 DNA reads TGCGCCAGCAGCTTGGGGACCTCACATGATAGCTACACCTTC. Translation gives CASSLGTSHDSYTF.

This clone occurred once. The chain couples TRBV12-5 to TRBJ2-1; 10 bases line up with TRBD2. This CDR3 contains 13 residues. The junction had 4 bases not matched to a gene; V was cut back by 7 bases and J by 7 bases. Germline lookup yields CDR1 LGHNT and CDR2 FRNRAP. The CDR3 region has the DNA TGTGCTAGTGCTAGCGGGAGAACTAATGAGCAGTTCTTC. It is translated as CASASGRTNEQFF.

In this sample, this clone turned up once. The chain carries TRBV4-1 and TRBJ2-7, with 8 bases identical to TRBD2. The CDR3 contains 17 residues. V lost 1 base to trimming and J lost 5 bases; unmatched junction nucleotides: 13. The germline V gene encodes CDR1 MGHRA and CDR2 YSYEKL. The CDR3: CASSQGDLTGGRHEQYF. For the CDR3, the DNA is TGCGCCAGCAGCCAAGGGGACCTAACGGGAGGGCGCCACGAGCAGTACTTC.

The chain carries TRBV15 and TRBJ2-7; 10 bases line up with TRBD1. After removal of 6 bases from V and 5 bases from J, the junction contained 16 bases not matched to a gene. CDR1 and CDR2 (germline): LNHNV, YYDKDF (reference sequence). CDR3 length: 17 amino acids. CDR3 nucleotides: TGTGCCACCAGTAACCTCCCCCCGGGACAGGGGATTGACGAGCAGTACTTC. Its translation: CATSNLPPGQGIDEQYF.

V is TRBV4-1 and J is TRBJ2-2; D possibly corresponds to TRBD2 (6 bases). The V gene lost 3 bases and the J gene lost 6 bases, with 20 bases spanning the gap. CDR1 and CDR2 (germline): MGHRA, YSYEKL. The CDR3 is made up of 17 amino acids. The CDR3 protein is CASSHRGGIWGAGELFF. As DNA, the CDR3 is TGCGCCAGCAGCCACCGAGGCGGGATTTGGGGGGCCGGGGAGCTGTTTTTT.

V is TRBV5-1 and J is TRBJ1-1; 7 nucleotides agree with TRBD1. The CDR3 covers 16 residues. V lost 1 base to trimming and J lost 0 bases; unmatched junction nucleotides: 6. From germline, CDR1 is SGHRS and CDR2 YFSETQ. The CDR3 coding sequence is TGCGCCAGCAGCTTGACCAGGGGGGCTTTGAACACTGAAGCTTTCTTT. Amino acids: CASSLTRGALNTEAFF.

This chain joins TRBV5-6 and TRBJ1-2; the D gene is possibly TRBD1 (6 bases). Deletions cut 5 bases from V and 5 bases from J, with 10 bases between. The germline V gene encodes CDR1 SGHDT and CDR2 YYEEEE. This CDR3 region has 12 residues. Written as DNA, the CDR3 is TGTGCCAGCAGATACAGGGAGTATGGCTACACCTTC. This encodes CASRYREYGYTF.

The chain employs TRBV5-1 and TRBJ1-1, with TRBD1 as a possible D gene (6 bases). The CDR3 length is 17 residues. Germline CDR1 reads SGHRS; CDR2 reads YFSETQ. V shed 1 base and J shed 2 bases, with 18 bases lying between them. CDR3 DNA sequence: TGCGCCAGCAGCTTGTGGCCATCGGACAGATACAACACTGAAGCTTTCTTT. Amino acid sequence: CASSLWPSDRYNTEAFF.

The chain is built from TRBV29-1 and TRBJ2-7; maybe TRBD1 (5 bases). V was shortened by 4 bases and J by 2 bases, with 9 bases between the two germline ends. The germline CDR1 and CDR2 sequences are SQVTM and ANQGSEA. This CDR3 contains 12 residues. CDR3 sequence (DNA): TGCAGCGTTGTCGGACAAACCTACGAGCAGTACTTC. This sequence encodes CSVVGQTYEQYF.

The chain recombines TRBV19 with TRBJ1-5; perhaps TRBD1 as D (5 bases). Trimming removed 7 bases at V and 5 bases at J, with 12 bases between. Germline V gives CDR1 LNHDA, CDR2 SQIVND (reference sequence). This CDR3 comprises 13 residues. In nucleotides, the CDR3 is TGTGCCAGTATGGGGGAGGGGTATCAGCCCCAGCATTTT. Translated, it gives CASMGEGYQPQHF.

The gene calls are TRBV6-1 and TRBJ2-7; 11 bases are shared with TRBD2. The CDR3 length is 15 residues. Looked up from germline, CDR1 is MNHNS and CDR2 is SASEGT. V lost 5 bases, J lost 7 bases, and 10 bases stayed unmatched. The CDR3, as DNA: TGTGCCAGCAGTCCCCCCGGACTAGCGGGCCGGGAGCAGTACTTC. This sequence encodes CASSPPGLAGREQYF.

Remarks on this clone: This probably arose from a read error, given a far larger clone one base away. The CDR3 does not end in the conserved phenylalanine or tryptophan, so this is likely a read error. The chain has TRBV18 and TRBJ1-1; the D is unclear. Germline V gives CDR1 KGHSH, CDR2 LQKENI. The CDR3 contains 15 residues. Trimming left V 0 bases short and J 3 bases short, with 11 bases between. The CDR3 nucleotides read TGTGCCAGCTCACCACCAAGTCGGGTCGACACTGAAGCTTTCTTG. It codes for CASSPPSRVDTEAFL.

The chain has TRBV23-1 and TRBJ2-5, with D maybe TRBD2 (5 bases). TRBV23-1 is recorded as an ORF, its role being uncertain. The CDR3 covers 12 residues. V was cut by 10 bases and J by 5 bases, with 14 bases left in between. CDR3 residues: CAKRRGRETQYF. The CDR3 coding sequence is TGCGCCAAGCGTCGGGGTCGGGAGACCCAGTACTTC.

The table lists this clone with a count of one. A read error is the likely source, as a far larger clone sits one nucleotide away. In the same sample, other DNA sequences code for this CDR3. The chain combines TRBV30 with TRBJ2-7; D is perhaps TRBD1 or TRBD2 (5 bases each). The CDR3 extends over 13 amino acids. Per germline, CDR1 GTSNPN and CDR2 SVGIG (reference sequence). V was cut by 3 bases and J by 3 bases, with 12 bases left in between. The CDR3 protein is CAWSVLGDYEQYF. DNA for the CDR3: TGTGCCTGGAGCGTACTGGGGGACTACGAGCAGTACTTC.

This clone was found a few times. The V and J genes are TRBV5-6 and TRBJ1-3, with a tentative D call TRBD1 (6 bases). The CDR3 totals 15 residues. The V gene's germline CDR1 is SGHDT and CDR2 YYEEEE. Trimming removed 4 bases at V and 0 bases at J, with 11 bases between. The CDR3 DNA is TGTGCCAGCAGCGGACGGGACACCTCTGGAAACACCATATATTTT. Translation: CASSGRDTSGNTIYF.

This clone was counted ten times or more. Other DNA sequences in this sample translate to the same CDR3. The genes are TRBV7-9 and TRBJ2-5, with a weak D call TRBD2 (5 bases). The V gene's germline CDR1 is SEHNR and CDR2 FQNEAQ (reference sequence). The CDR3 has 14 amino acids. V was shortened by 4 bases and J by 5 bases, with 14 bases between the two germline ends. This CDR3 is CASSSVGRVETQYF. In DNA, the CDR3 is TGTGCCAGCAGCTCGGTGGGGAGAGTGGAGACCCAGTACTTC.

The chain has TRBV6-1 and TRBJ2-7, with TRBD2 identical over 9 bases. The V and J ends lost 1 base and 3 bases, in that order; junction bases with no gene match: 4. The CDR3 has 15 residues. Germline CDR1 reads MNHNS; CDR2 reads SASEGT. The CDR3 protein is CASSEVLAGSYEQYF. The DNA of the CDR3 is TGTGCCAGCAGTGAAGTCCTAGCGGGGAGCTACGAGCAGTACTTC.

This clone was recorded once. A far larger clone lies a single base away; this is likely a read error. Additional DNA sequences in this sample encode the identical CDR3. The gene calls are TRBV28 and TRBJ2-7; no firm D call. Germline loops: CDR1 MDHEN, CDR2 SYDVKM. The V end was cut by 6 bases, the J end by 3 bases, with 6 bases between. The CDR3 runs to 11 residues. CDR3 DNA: TGTGCCAGCAGCCTAAACTACGAGCAGTACTTC. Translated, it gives CASSLNYEQYF.

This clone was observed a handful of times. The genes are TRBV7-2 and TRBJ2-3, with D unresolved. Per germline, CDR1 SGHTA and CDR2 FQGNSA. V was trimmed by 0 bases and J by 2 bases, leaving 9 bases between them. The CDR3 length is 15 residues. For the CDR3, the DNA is TGTGCCAGCAGCTTAGCGGCCGCCGACACAGATACGCAGTATTTT. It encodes CASSLAAADTDTQYF. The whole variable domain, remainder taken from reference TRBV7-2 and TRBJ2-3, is GAGVSQSPSNKVTEKGKDVELRCDPISGHTALYWYRQSLGQGLEFLIYFQGNSAPDKSGLPSDRFSAERTGGSVSTLTIQRTQQEDSAVYLCASSLAAADTDTQYFGPGTRLTVL.

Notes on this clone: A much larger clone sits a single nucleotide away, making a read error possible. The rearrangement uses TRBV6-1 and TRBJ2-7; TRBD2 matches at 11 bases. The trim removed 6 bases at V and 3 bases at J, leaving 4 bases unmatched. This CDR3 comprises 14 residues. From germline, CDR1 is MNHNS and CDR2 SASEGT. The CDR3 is CASSPGTSGYEQYF. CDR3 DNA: TGTGCCAGCAGCCCCGGGACTAGCGGCTACGAGCAGTACTTC.